Given below is one T cell receptor (beta chain) in context. Assay used: immunoSEQ multiplex PCR; TCRdb lists only in-frame clones, some missing. This sample has hundreds of thousands of clones; roughly 86% occur once, and the top ten carry under 0.01%. This specimen comes from a study of shared T cell receptors in the human thymus. The trim removed 3 bases at V and 5 bases at J, leaving 4 bases unmatched. The germline gives CDR1 SGHVS, CDR2 FQNEAQ. The CDR3 loop spans 14 amino acids. These data were likewise used in another study, on human thymus T cells. Per that paper: Having corrective surgery for congenital heart defects, healthy Finnish infants were the ones who donated. Thymus specimens were resections from corrective heart surgery. Biased V and J segment usage appeared in thymus and peripheral blood.

The receptor's source is a boy in the first two years of life with a congenital heart defect. Material: thymocytes. This rearrangement joins TRBV7-8 to TRBJ2-1, with 7 bases identical to TRBD1. CDR3 sequence reads: CASSFDRVHNEQFF. The CDR3 DNA reads as TGTGCCAGCAGCTTTGACAGGGTCCACAATGAGCAGTTCTTC.